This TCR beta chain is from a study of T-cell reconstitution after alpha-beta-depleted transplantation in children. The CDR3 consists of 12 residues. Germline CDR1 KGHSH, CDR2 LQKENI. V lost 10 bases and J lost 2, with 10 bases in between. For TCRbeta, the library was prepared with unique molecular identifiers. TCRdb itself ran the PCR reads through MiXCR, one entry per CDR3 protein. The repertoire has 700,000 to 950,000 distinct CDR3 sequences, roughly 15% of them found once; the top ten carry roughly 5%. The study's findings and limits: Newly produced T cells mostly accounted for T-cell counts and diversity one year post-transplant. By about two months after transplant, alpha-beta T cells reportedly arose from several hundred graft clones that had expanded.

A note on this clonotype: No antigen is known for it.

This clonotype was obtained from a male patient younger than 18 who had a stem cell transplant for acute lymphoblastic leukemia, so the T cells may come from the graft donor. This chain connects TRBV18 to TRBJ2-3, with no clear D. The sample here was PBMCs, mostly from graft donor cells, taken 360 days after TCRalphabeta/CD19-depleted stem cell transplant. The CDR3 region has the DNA TGTGCCAACGGCGGAACCACAGATACGCAGTATTTT. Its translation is CANGGTTDTQYF.